These 18 T cell receptor beta chains originate from one sample sequenced in a study of blood T cell repertoires in COVID-19. Assay used: immunoSEQ multiplex PCR; TCRdb lists only in-frame clones, some missing. The table lists over 150,000 clones, 83% of them singletons, with over 2% in the top ten. The sequenced sample was peripheral blood. The receptors come from a woman over 75 with acute or convalescent COVID-19.

The V gene is TRBV24-1, the J gene TRBJ2-3, with 7 positions matching TRBD2. The length of the CDR3 is 14 residues. V gave up 6 bases and J gave up 4 bases; unmatched junction bases: 6. The germline CDR1 and CDR2 sequences are KGHDR and SFDVKD. DNA of the CDR3: TGTGCCACCAGTCTCGGGGGGAGTCCAGATACGCAGTATTTT. Translation: CATSLGGSPDTQYF.

The V gene is TRBV15, the J gene TRBJ2-7; no reliable D call. Trimming removed 0 bases at V and 7 bases at J, with 22 bases between. CDR1 and CDR2 (germline): LNHNV, YYDKDF (reference sequence). This CDR3 is 17 amino acids long. CDR3 DNA: TGTGCCACCAGCAGAGATCTAGGTGGCAGCCTACGACTGGAGCAGTACTTC. This gives the protein CATSRDLGGSLRLEQYF.

The chain couples TRBV7-8 to TRBJ1-5, with 10 bases fitting TRBD1. With 4 bases clipped from V and 2 bases from J, the junction kept 8 bases outside the gene matches. This CDR3 is built from 17 residues. Germline loops: CDR1 SGHVS, CDR2 FQNEAQ. CDR3 nucleotide sequence: TGTGCCAGCAGCTCTGGACAGGGGGGTTCTGGCAATCAGCCCCAGCATTTT. The encoded protein is CASSSGQGGSGNQPQHF.

The J gene is TRBJ1-4, the V gene TRBV4-3; weak D call: TRBD1 (5 bases). Trimming took off 1 base at V and 8 bases at J, with 17 bases between the two ends. The germline CDR1 and CDR2 sequences are LGHNA and YSLEER. The CDR3 is made up of 16 amino acids. The CDR3 bases are TGCGCCAGCAGCCAAGGTTTCGGGGGGGTAAGGGAAAAACTGTTTTTT. It is translated as CASSQGFGGVREKLFF.

This clone appeared a few times. The V and J genes are TRBV7-9 and TRBJ2-3, with D tentatively TRBD2 (6 bases). Germline V gene data show CDR1 as SEHNR and CDR2 as FQNEAQ (reference sequence). This CDR3 region has 14 residues. The V gene lost 5 bases and the J gene lost 0 bases, with 9 bases spanning the gap. CDR3 region: CASSTGTSTDTQYF. CDR3 nucleotides: TGTGCCAGCAGCACCGGGACTAGCACAGATACGCAGTATTTT.

This chain uses TRBV27 with TRBJ1-2; TRBD1 is a possible D gene (6 bases). V shed 6 bases and J shed 8 bases, with 19 bases lying between them. Germline CDR1 is MNHEY and CDR2 is SMNVEV (reference sequence). The CDR3 consists of 14 residues. The CDR3 protein is CASSQRGGAQGYTF. DNA of the CDR3: TGTGCCAGCAGCCAAAGGGGGGGGGCGCAGGGCTACACCTTC.

This chain connects TRBV19 to TRBJ2-6; D is uncertain. The V gene's germline CDR1 is LNHDA and CDR2 SQIVND (reference sequence). Trimming shortened V by 3 bases and J by 2 bases, and 8 bases separated the two germline ends. The length of the CDR3 is 15 residues. The CDR3 region is CASSISVTGANVLTF. Here the CDR3 DNA reads TGTGCCAGTAGTATCAGCGTGACTGGGGCCAACGTCCTGACTTTC.

V gene TRBV11-2 combines with J gene TRBJ2-5, with D possibly being TRBD1 (5 bases). The germline gives CDR1 SGHAT, CDR2 FQNNGV. V dropped 5 bases and J dropped 5 bases, with 9 bases sitting between them. This CDR3 has 12 amino acids. As DNA, the CDR3 is TGTGCCAGCAGCCAGGGATGGGAGACCCAGTACTTC. Its protein is CASSQGWETQYF.

The chain has TRBV28 and TRBJ1-5, with 9 bases that match TRBD1. This CDR3 is 15 amino acids long. V shed 6 bases and J 5 bases; nucleotides not matched to a gene: 8. Per the germline V gene, CDR1 is MDHEN and CDR2 is SYDVKM. The CDR3: CASSPDRGWDQPQHF. The CDR3 DNA reads TGTGCCAGCAGCCCGGACAGGGGATGGGATCAGCCCCAGCATTTT.

This chain links TRBV10-1 with TRBJ2-4; 7 bases fit TRBD2. Losses at the gene ends were 4 bases for V and 1 base for J; bases not matched to a gene: 1. Germline V gene lookup returns CDR1 WNHNN and CDR2 SYGVQD (reference sequence). CDR3 size: 14 residues. This CDR3 reads CASSAGRAKNIQYF. CDR3 nucleotides: TGCGCCAGCAGTGCCGGGAGGGCCAAAAACATTCAGTACTTC.

V usage is TRBV19 and J usage is TRBJ1-5; D is unresolved. CDR3 length: 14 amino acids. V was cut by 6 bases and J by 9 bases, with 18 bases left in between. Germline loops: CDR1 LNHDA, CDR2 SQIVND (reference sequence). The CDR3 loop is CASRTRERLGPQHF. The CDR3 bases are TGTGCCAGTAGAACCAGAGAGCGTCTTGGGCCCCAGCATTTT.

This chain joins TRBV23-1 and TRBJ1-5, with 8 bases fitting TRBD1. TRBV23-1 is an open reading frame whose function is uncertain. V lost 4 bases, J lost 6 bases, and 5 bases stayed unmatched. This CDR3 has 14 amino acids. CDR3 in DNA: TGCGCCAGCAGTCGTGACAGGGGCTCTCAGCCCCAGCATTTT. Amino acid sequence: CASSRDRGSQPQHF.

The chain couples TRBV29-1 to TRBJ2-3, with 7 bases that match TRBD1. CDR1 is SQVTM and CDR2 is ANQGSEA in the germline V gene. The trim removed 4 bases at V and 4 bases at J, leaving 5 bases unmatched. This CDR3 spans 13 amino acids. CDR3 sequence reads: CSVVVTGADTQYF. The CDR3 DNA follows: TGCAGCGTTGTGGTCACAGGGGCAGATACGCAGTATTTT.

The chain employs TRBV5-1 and TRBJ2-5; perhaps TRBD2 as D (6 bases). V lost 0 bases to trimming and J lost 2 bases, with 14 bases between them. This CDR3 has 16 amino acids. Looked up from germline, CDR1 is SGHRS and CDR2 is YFSETQ. The CDR3 loop is CASSLGVAEPQETQYF. The CDR3, as DNA: TGCGCCAGCAGCTTGGGGGTAGCGGAGCCACAAGAGACCCAGTACTTC.

This chain links TRBV28 with TRBJ1-2, with 7 bases identical to TRBD1. The CDR3 runs to 14 residues. The V gene's germline CDR1 is MDHEN and CDR2 SYDVKM. J lost 3 bases, V lost 4 bases, and 5 bases had no gene match. The CDR3 DNA reads TGTGCCAGCAGTTACCTCGACAGGGACTATGGCTACACCTTC. It codes for CASSYLDRDYGYTF.

This chain uses TRBV7-8 with TRBJ1-4, with 10 bases identical to TRBD1. CDR3 length: 16 residues. Germline CDR1 SGHVS, CDR2 FQNEAQ. V was clipped by 4 bases and J by 4 bases; unmatched bases: 6. CDR3 sequence reads: CASSWDRGGLNEKLFF. As DNA, the CDR3 is TGTGCCAGCAGCTGGGACAGGGGAGGACTTAATGAAAAACTGTTTTTT.

Remarks on this clone: At one end the junction does not follow the germline gene, possibly because of a read error. The chain is built from TRBV10-3 and TRBJ2-1; D possibly corresponds to TRBD1 (6 bases). The V gene's germline CDR1 is ENHRY and CDR2 SYGVKD. The CDR3 is 14 amino acids. This CDR3 is CAITPTGSFNEQFF. CDR3 nucleotide sequence: TGTGCCATCACCCCGACAGGATCCTTCAATGAGCAGTTCTTC.

The chain is built from TRBV19 and TRBJ1-6; D uncertain. The V gene's germline CDR1 is LNHDA and CDR2 SQIVND (reference sequence). CDR3 size: 16 residues. Trimming cost V 7 bases and J 10 bases, with 23 bases left between them. This CDR3 reads CASTFIRVYPQSPLHF. The CDR3 DNA is TGTGCCAGTACCTTCATACGGGTTTATCCACAATCACCCCTCCACTTT. Based on the CDR3 plus reference TRBV19 and TRBJ1-6, the full variable domain is DGGITQSPKYLFRKEGQNVTLSCEQNLNHDAMYWYRQDPGQGLRLIYYSQIVNDFQKGDIAEGYSVSREKKESFPLTVTSAQKNPTAFYLCASTFIRVYPQSPLHFGNGTRLTVT.